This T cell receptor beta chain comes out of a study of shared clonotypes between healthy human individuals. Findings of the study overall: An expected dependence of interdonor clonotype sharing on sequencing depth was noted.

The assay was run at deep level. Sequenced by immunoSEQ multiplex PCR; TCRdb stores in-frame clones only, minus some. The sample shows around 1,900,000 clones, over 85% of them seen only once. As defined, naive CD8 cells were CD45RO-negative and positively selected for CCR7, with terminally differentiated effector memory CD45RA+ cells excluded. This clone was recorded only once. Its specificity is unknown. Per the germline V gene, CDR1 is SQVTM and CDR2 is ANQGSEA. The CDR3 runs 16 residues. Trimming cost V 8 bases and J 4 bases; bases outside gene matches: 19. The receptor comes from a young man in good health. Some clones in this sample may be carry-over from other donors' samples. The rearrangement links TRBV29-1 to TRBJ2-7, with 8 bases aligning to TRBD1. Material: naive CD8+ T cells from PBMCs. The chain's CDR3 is CSTPPLPDRGLYEQYF. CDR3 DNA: TGCAGCACCCCCCCCCTCCCTGACAGGGGACTTTACGAGCAGTACTTC.